This is a list of T cell receptor beta chains from one sample in a study of T-cell reconstitution after alpha-beta-depleted transplantation in children. One entry per CDR3 protein, called by TCRdb with MiXCR from the PCR reads. Among 250,000 to 300,000 distinct CDR3 sequences listed, about a tenth were seen once. Sequencing used PBMCs, obtained before TCRalphabeta/CD19-depleted stem cell transplant. Receptors originate from a boy younger than two with acute myeloid leukemia, due to receive a stem cell transplant. Both conserved end residues are part of each CDR3. A D gene is named only where the DNA matches it firmly. Clone size is given for some rows only: seen once, a few or many times, or a class if the clone is expanded.

clone size: many
V gene: TRBV29-1
D gene: .
J gene: TRBJ2-1
CDR3 protein: CSVQTGQPNEQFF
CDR3 DNA: TGCAGCGTACAAACGGGGCAGCCCAATGAGCAGTTCTTC

clone size: few
V gene: TRBV19
D gene: .
J gene: TRBJ1-1
CDR3 protein: CASSPSGNTEAFF
CDR3 DNA: TGTGCCAGTAGTCCCTCGGGGAACACTGAAGCTTTCTTT

clone size: few
V gene: TRBV10-3
D gene: .
J gene: TRBJ1-2
CDR3 protein: CAISSTEDYGYTF
CDR3 DNA: TGTGCCATCAGTTCTACAGAGGACTATGGCTACACCTTC

clone size: many
V gene: TRBV20-1
D gene: TRBD1
J gene: TRBJ1-3
CDR3 protein: CSARELDRGGGNTIYF
CDR3 DNA: TGCAGTGCTAGAGAACTAGACAGGGGAGGTGGAAACACCATATATTTT

clone size: .
V gene: TRBV29-1
D gene: TRBD1
J gene: TRBJ1-2
CDR3 protein: CSVRTGPNYGYTF
CDR3 DNA: TGCAGCGTCCGGACAGGGCCTAACTATGGCTACACCTTC

clone size: .
V gene: TRBV2
D gene: TRBD2
J gene: TRBJ2-1
CDR3 protein: CASSALAGGGHNEQFF
CDR3 DNA: TGTGCCAGCAGTGCGCTAGCGGGGGGCGGCCACAATGAGCAGTTCTTC

clone size: few
V gene: TRBV23-1
D gene: TRBD1
J gene: TRBJ1-6
CDR3 protein: CASTERQGNSPLHF
CDR3 DNA: TGCGCCAGCACCGAACGACAGGGCAATTCACCCCTCCACTTT

clone size: many
V gene: TRBV5-1
D gene: .
J gene: TRBJ1-2
CDR3 protein: CASSYYPGGDGYTF
CDR3 DNA: TGCGCCAGCAGCTACTACCCGGGGGGCGATGGCTACACCTTC

clone size: many
V gene: TRBV3-1
D gene: TRBD1
J gene: TRBJ1-5
CDR3 protein: CASSQGTGSNQPQHF
CDR3 DNA: TGTGCCAGCAGCCAGGGGACAGGTAGCAATCAGCCCCAGCATTTT

clone size: few
V gene: TRBV7-2
D gene: .
J gene: TRBJ2-7
CDR3 protein: CASSLVGTGVSF
CDR3 DNA: TGTGCCAGCAGCTTAGTGGGTACAGGTGTTAGTTTC

clone size: many
V gene: TRBV12-3/TRBV12-4
D gene: TRBD1
J gene: TRBJ1-5
CDR3 protein: CASSPRGVLNQPQHF
CDR3 DNA: TGTGCCAGCAGCCCCAGGGGGGTCCTCAATCAGCCCCAGCATTTT

clone size: few
V gene: TRBV28
D gene: .
J gene: TRBJ1-3
CDR3 protein: CASSLSSGTWTNTIYF
CDR3 DNA: TGTGCCAGCAGTCTCTCCTCCGGGACCTGGACAAACACCATATATTTT

clone size: many
V gene: TRBV7-3
D gene: .
J gene: TRBJ2-1
CDR3 protein: CASSSSGNEQFF
CDR3 DNA: TGTGCCAGCAGCTCCTCGGGCAATGAGCAGTTCTTC

clone size: many
V gene: TRBV7-9
D gene: TRBD1
J gene: TRBJ2-7
CDR3 protein: CASSPRITGAYEQYF
CDR3 DNA: TGTGCCAGCAGCCCAAGGATTACAGGGGCTTACGAGCAGTACTTC

clone size: many
V gene: TRBV6-5
D gene: .
J gene: TRBJ2-1
CDR3 protein: CASSSSTSSYNEQFF
CDR3 DNA: .

clone size: many
V gene: TRBV20-1
D gene: .
J gene: TRBJ2-1
CDR3 protein: CSASGRGYNEQFF
CDR3 DNA: TGCAGTGCTAGCGGGAGAGGGTACAATGAGCAGTTCTTC

clone size: .
V gene: TRBV20-1
D gene: TRBD2
J gene: TRBJ2-4
CDR3 protein: CSATGTSGRAAKNIQYF
CDR3 DNA: TGCAGTGCCACCGGGACTAGCGGGAGGGCCGCCAAAAACATTCAGTACTTC

clone size: many
V gene: TRBV28
D gene: TRBD2
J gene: TRBJ2-1
CDR3 protein: CASSPVAGSNNEQFF
CDR3 DNA: TGTGCCAGCAGTCCTGTAGCGGGATCTAACAATGAGCAGTTCTTC

clone size: many
V gene: TRBV5-5
D gene: TRBD1
J gene: TRBJ1-5
CDR3 protein: CASSMTGSNQPQHF
CDR3 DNA: TGTGCCAGCAGCATGACAGGGTCTAATCAGCCCCAGCATTTT

clone size: many
V gene: TRBV7-8
D gene: TRBD2
J gene: TRBJ2-2
CDR3 protein: CASSYSGGASGELFF
CDR3 DNA: TGTGCCAGCAGCTATAGCGGGGGGGCTTCGGGGGAGCTGTTTTTT

clone size: many
V gene: TRBV28
D gene: .
J gene: TRBJ2-2
CDR3 protein: CARPSTGELFF
CDR3 DNA: TGTGCCAGGCCTTCCACCGGGGAGCTGTTTTTT

clone size: many
V gene: TRBV28
D gene: TRBD1
J gene: TRBJ1-2
CDR3 protein: CASRKGQFNYGYTF
CDR3 DNA: TGTGCCAGCAGAAAGGGACAGTTCAACTATGGCTACACCTTC

clone size: many
V gene: TRBV10-3
D gene: TRBD1
J gene: TRBJ1-1
CDR3 protein: CATGTGRGTEAFF
CDR3 DNA: TGTGCCACCGGGACAGGGAGGGGCACTGAAGCTTTCTTT

clone size: many
V gene: TRBV10-3
D gene: .
J gene: TRBJ2-1
CDR3 protein: CAISESRDRSSYNEQFF
CDR3 DNA: TGTGCCATCAGTGAGTCTCGAGACAGGAGCTCCTACAATGAGCAGTTCTTC

clone size: many
V gene: TRBV7-6
D gene: .
J gene: TRBJ2-2
CDR3 protein: CASSPSWRAVKSENTGELFF
CDR3 DNA: TGTGCCAGCAGCCCCTCATGGCGAGCGGTAAAGAGTGAGAACACCGGGGAGCTGTTTTTT

clone size: many
V gene: TRBV28
D gene: .
J gene: TRBJ1-2
CDR3 protein: CASRLEGSGYTF
CDR3 DNA: TGTGCCAGCAGGTTGGAGGGGTCTGGCTACACCTTC

clone size: .
V gene: TRBV28
D gene: .
J gene: TRBJ2-7
CDR3 protein: CASSFLREVDEQYF
CDR3 DNA: TGTGCCAGCAGTTTCTTGAGGGAAGTCGACGAGCAGTACTTC